The 17 T cell receptor beta chains presented below share a single source sample, sequenced in a study of response to subunit inactivated influenza vaccine. A single record per CDR3 protein comes from TCRdb applying MiXCR to the RT-PCR reads. The sample includes roughly 650,000 distinct CDR3 sequences, 12% to 15% seen only once; the top ten take 7.5% to 8%. The source was PBMCs from blood, collected around two weeks before vaccination. These receptors all come from a man aged 50 or older who received an inactivated influenza vaccine.

The rearrangement links TRBV29-1 to TRBJ2-5, with 7 positions matching TRBD1. This CDR3 region has 13 residues. V lost 6 bases to trimming and J lost 2 bases; unmatched junction nucleotides: 6. Per germline, CDR1 SQVTM and CDR2 ANQGSEA. The CDR3 loop reads CSVRDSLQETQYF. CDR3 nucleotides: TGCAGCGTCCGGGACAGCCTACAAGAGACCCAGTACTTC.

This clonotype was observed a few times. J is TRBJ2-7 and V is TRBV20-1; TRBD1 matches 8 bases. V lost 6 bases and J lost 0; bases outside the gene matches: 4. The CDR3 contains 13 residues. Germline-derived CDR1 and CDR2 are DFQATT and SNEGSKA (reference sequence). The CDR3 DNA follows: TGCAGTGCCGAGGGACAGGACTCCTACGAGCAGTACTTC. This encodes CSAEGQDSYEQYF.

The chain links TRBV24-1 to TRBJ2-5, with D unresolved. V was trimmed by 5 bases and J by 3 bases, leaving 9 bases between them. Germline-derived CDR1 and CDR2 are KGHDR and SFDVKD. The CDR3 length is 13 residues. The CDR3 DNA reads TGTGCCACCAGTGCTAAGGATAAAGAGACCCAGTACTTC. Its translation is CATSAKDKETQYF.

This clonotype was recorded many times. V gene TRBV12-3 or TRBV12-4 combines with J gene TRBJ2-1; no reliable D call. The V and J ends lost 3 bases and 6 bases respectively, with 9 bases between them. The CDR3 runs 13 residues. The CDR3 sequence is CASSFSVANEQFF. DNA of the CDR3: TGTGCCAGCAGTTTCAGTGTGGCCAATGAGCAGTTCTTC.

The DNA for the CDR3 is TGCAGTGCTCCCGTGGGAGGGAGAGAGACCCAGTACTTC. Its translation is CSAPVGGRETQYF. The V gene is TRBV20-1, the J gene TRBJ2-5; 7 bases fit TRBD2. Germline trimming cut 5 bases from V and 4 bases from J; bases unmatched to any gene: 7. This CDR3 has 13 residues. Germline V CDR1 and CDR2: DFQATT, SNEGSKA (reference sequence).

The sample holds a few counts of this clonotype. The chain has TRBV12-3 or TRBV12-4 and TRBJ2-2; no firm D call. This CDR3 region has 14 residues. V was pared by 7 bases and J by 0 bases, with 9 bases between. The CDR3 nucleotides are TGTGCCAGCATCCTTGGGGCGAACACCGGGGAGCTGTTTTTT. Translating gives CASILGANTGELFF.

This clonotype has a handful of counts. The chain joins TRBV27 to TRBJ1-1; 10 bases align to TRBD1. The CDR3 has 16 residues. The germline CDR1 and CDR2 sequences are MNHEY and SMNVEV (reference sequence). Trimming took 0 bases from V and 5 from J; bases not matched to a gene: 6. The CDR3 loop is CASSLSKGQGYTEAFF. CDR3 DNA: TGTGCCAGCAGTTTATCGAAGGGACAGGGGTATACTGAAGCTTTCTTT.

The chain couples TRBV7-2 to TRBJ2-1, with unresolved D. V shed 1 base and J shed 5 bases, with 6 bases lying between them. Per the germline V gene, CDR1 is SGHTA and CDR2 is FQGNSA. The CDR3 covers 13 residues. This CDR3 is CASSLVTHNEQFF. CDR3 coding DNA: TGTGCCAGCAGCTTAGTGACTCACAATGAGCAGTTCTTC.

V and J are TRBV28 and TRBJ2-7; D gene uncertain. Germline V gives CDR1 MDHEN, CDR2 SYDVKM. There are 14 residues in the CDR3. V was pared by 1 base and J by 6 bases, with 13 bases between. Written as DNA, the CDR3 is TGTGCCAGCAGTTTATCACATTTCGGGTCCGAGCAGTACTTC. Translating it yields CASSLSHFGSEQYF.

This clonotype showed up many times. The chain uses TRBV7-8 and TRBJ2-1, with D maybe TRBD1 (7 bases). Trimming removed 5 bases at V and 10 bases at J, with 9 bases between. The CDR3 has 11 residues. From germline, CDR1 is SGHVS and CDR2 FQNEAQ. CDR3 residues: CASSPGGEQFF. The CDR3 DNA reads TGTGCCAGCAGCCCAGGGGGGGAGCAGTTCTTC.

This chain connects TRBV5-1 to TRBJ2-7; either TRBD1 or TRBD2 may fit D (5 bases each). Deletions cut 6 bases from V and 6 bases from J, with 16 bases between. This CDR3 has 13 amino acids. Germline CDR1 SGHRS, CDR2 YFSETQ. The CDR3 is CASIPDSGGEQYF. The CDR3 DNA is TGCGCCAGCATTCCCGATTCTGGGGGCGAGCAGTACTTC.

The chain carries TRBV28 and TRBJ2-5; either TRBD1 or TRBD2 may fit D (5 bases each). The CDR3 runs to 16 residues. Looked up from germline, CDR1 is MDHEN and CDR2 is SYDVKM. V was clipped by 6 bases and J by 5 bases, with 22 bases between them. CDR3 sequence (DNA): TGTGCCAGCAGGCCCGGCGACGGGGCGGTCGGGGAGACCCAGTACTTC. Its protein is CASRPGDGAVGETQYF.

The table lists this clonotype with many counts. The chain employs TRBV29-1 and TRBJ2-1, with 11 bases aligning to TRBD2. The CDR3 is made up of 13 amino acids. With 5 bases clipped from V and 7 bases from J, the junction kept 4 bases outside the gene matches. Germline CDR1 is SQVTM and CDR2 is ANQGSEA. Here the CDR3 reads CSVLAGGPNEQFF. In DNA, the CDR3 is TGCAGCGTTTTAGCGGGAGGGCCGAATGAGCAGTTCTTC.

This clonotype was counted ten times or more. The chain employs TRBV12-3 or TRBV12-4 and TRBJ2-4, with a tentative D call TRBD1 (6 bases). V dropped 1 base and J dropped 9 bases, with 10 bases sitting between them. This CDR3 contains 13 residues. CDR3 protein: CASSLGTGPIQYF. The CDR3 DNA sequence: TGTGCCAGCAGTTTAGGAACAGGGCCCATTCAGTACTTC.

At least ten counts were recorded for this clonotype. This sequence joins TRBV11-1 and TRBJ2-7, with D possibly matching TRBD1 (6 bases). Germline CDR1 reads SGHAT; CDR2 reads FQDESV (reference sequence). This CDR3 has 15 residues. V was trimmed by 5 bases and J by 0 bases, leaving 14 bases between them. In DNA form, the CDR3 reads TGTGCCAGCAGCCCCCGGGACAAAGTCTCCTACGAGCAGTACTTC. Its protein is CASSPRDKVSYEQYF.

The sample holds a few counts of this clonotype. This sequence joins TRBV6-2 or TRBV6-3 and TRBJ2-1; D ambiguous. CDR1 is MNHEY, CDR2 SVGEGT, per germline. The CDR3 runs to 14 residues. V was shortened by 7 bases and J by 0 bases, with 10 bases between the two germline ends. The CDR3 DNA reads as TGTGCCAGCACAAAACCGAGCTCCTACAATGAGCAGTTCTTC. This gives the protein CASTKPSSYNEQFF.

This clonotype came up a few times. The chain couples TRBV12-3 or TRBV12-4 to TRBJ2-1; TRBD2 matches 9 bases. With 8 bases clipped from V and 6 bases from J, the junction kept 5 bases outside the gene matches. The CDR3 consists of 13 residues. CDR3 DNA sequence: TGTGCCAGCGGAGCGGGAGGAGTCAATGAGCAGTTCTTC. Translated: CASGAGGVNEQFF.